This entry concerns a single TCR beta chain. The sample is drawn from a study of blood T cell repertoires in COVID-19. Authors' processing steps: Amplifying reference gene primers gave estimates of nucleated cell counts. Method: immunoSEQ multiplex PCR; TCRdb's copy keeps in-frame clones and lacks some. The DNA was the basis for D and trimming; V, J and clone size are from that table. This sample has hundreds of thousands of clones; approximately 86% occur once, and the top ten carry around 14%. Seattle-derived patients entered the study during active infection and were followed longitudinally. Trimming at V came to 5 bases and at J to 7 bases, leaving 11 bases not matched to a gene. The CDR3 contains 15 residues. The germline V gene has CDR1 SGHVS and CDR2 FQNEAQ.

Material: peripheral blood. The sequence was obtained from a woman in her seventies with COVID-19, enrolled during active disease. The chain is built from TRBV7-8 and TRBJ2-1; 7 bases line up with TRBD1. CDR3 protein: CASSPNPRQGNEQFF. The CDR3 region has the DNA TGTGCCAGCAGCCCGAACCCCAGACAGGGAAATGAGCAGTTCTTC.